The rows below give T cell receptor beta chains drawn from one sample of a study of T cell changes during pregnancy in multiple sclerosis. Using immunoSEQ multiplex PCR, the repertoire was profiled, and TCRdb retains in-frame clones only, with some absent. The sample lists about 36,000 clones, about nine tenths seen once, with over 9% in the top ten. The sequencing used CD8+ T cells from peripheral blood mononuclear cells, collected in the third trimester of pregnancy. The origin of the receptors is a female donor with multiple sclerosis, enrolled in a pregnancy study. Both conserved end residues are part of each CDR3. The order of the fields is D gene, J gene, V gene, clone size, CDR3 protein, CDR3 DNA. The D gene is left open where the match is weak. Size is stated for part of the rows, as once, few or many counts, or as a class when the clone is expanded.

d_gene: NA
j_gene: TRBJ1-5
v_gene: TRBV12-5
abundance: NA
CDR3aa: CASGLVIGPGNQPQHF
CDR3nt: TGTGCTAGTGGTTTGGTCATTGGGCCTGGGAATCAGCCCCAGCATTTT

d_gene: TRBD1
j_gene: TRBJ1-5
v_gene: TRBV29-1
abundance: once
CDR3aa: CSVEGRRGTGQSQPQHF
CDR3nt: TGCAGCGTTGAAGGGAGGCGGGGGACAGGGCAAAGTCAGCCCCAGCATTTT

d_gene: NA
j_gene: TRBJ1-2
v_gene: TRBV6-5
abundance: NA
CDR3aa: CASSIGAHNYGYTF
CDR3nt: TGTGCCAGCAGTATAGGGGCCCATAACTATGGCTACACCTTC

d_gene: TRBD1
j_gene: TRBJ1-3
v_gene: TRBV15
abundance: NA
CDR3aa: CATSSDRGPGNTIYF
CDR3nt: TGTGCCACCAGCAGTGACAGGGGGCCTGGAAACACCATATATTTT

d_gene: NA
j_gene: TRBJ1-1
v_gene: TRBV6-5
abundance: NA
CDR3aa: CASSQSVNTEAFF
CDR3nt: TGTGCCAGCAGCCAATCGGTGAACACTGAAGCTTTCTTT

d_gene: NA
j_gene: TRBJ1-3
v_gene: TRBV9
abundance: NA
CDR3aa: CASSVGGASGNTIYF
CDR3nt: TGTGCCAGCAGCGTAGGTGGGGCTTCAGGAAACACCATATATTTT

d_gene: TRBD2
j_gene: TRBJ2-5
v_gene: TRBV19
abundance: NA
CDR3aa: CASSMSSGVGETQYF
CDR3nt: TGTGCCAGTAGTATGTCCAGCGGGGTAGGAGAGACCCAGTACTTC

d_gene: TRBD1
j_gene: TRBJ2-1
v_gene: TRBV5-8
abundance: NA
CDR3aa: CASSFRGSLYNEQFF
CDR3nt: TGTGCCAGCAGCTTCAGGGGGTCCTTATACAATGAGCAGTTCTTC

d_gene: TRBD1
j_gene: TRBJ2-7
v_gene: TRBV5-4
abundance: NA
CDR3aa: CASSLGQGASYEQYF
CDR3nt: TGTGCCAGCAGCCTGGGACAGGGGGCCTCCTACGAGCAGTACTTC

d_gene: TRBD2
j_gene: TRBJ2-1
v_gene: TRBV7-3
abundance: NA
CDR3aa: CASSLTRAGLRHEQFF
CDR3nt: TGTGCCAGCAGCTTAACTCGAGCGGGGCTAAGGCATGAGCAGTTCTTC